This T cell receptor beta chain stems from a study of T cell clonotyping in hematopoietic cell transplantation. Study-level information: Recipients' pretransplant samples followed cytoreduction. General study findings and limits: Graft donor and pretransplant recipient Inverse Simpson Index values predicted broader posttransplant TCR diversity.

Some clones are missing from TCRdb's copy, which holds only in-frame ones; the method was immunoSEQ multiplex PCR. This sample has fewer than 25,000 clones, with 70% to 80% found just once. As concerns this clone: No antigen is known for it.

Germline-derived CDR1 and CDR2 are LNHDA and SQIVND (reference sequence). The CDR3 is made up of 13 amino acids. After removal of 8 bases from V and 6 bases from J, the junction contained 5 bases not matched to a gene. Time point in this sample: recipient sample about 28 days before transplant, after cytoreduction. This sequence was found in a man aged 55 to 70 with acute myeloid leukemia. Some clones in this sample may be carry-over from other donors' samples. The specimen comprised peripheral blood mononuclear cells, sampled before stem cell transplant. The chain combines TRBV19 with TRBJ1-5; TRBD1 matches at 9 bases. CDR3 loop: CASWDREGQPQHF. In nucleotides, the CDR3 is TGTGCCAGTTGGGACAGGGAAGGTCAGCCCCAGCATTTT.